One and the same sample provided the 24 T cell receptor beta chains below, sequenced in a study of shared clonotypes between healthy human individuals. The data were produced by immunoSEQ multiplex PCR, yet TCRdb's version contains in-frame clones alone and is incomplete. The sample has 400,000 to 600,000 clones; around 96% are singletons. The sequencing sample was made of naive CD4+ T cells sorted from blood. As for subset: CD45RA+ positively selected. The receptors here all came from a woman in her 30s in good health.

The CDR3 here is CASSYPRRSNQPQHF. CDR3 DNA sequence: TGTGCCAGCAGTTACCCGCGACGGAGCAATCAGCCCCAGCATTTT. The chain couples TRBV6-9 to TRBJ1-5, with unresolved D. CDR3 length: 15 residues. With 3 bases removed from V and 1 base from J, the gap between germline ends came to 10 bases. Germline V lookup: CDR1 MNHGY, CDR2 SVAAGI.

The chain employs TRBV18 and TRBJ1-5, with D possibly TRBD1 on 6 matching bases. Germline CDR1 is KGHSH and CDR2 is LQKENI. The germline V and J ends were trimmed by 6 bases and 2 bases, with 14 bases remaining between them. CDR3 length equals 15 residues. The CDR3 here is CASSQQGGGNQPQHF. DNA of the CDR3: TGTGCCAGCTCGCAACAGGGTGGAGGCAATCAGCCCCAGCATTTT.

This clone was counted once. J is TRBJ1-1 and V is TRBV25-1; D not certain. CDR1 and CDR2 (germline): MGHDK, SYGVNS. The length of the CDR3 is 12 residues. Deletions cut 8 bases from V and 5 bases from J, with 12 bases between. The CDR3, as DNA: TGTGCCAGCGCCTCCGGAGGTACTGAAGCTTTCTTT. Its protein product is CASASGGTEAFF.

This chain joins TRBV4-2 and TRBJ2-3; tentative D call: TRBD2 (6 bases). The CDR3 is 17 residues long. Germline V gene data show CDR1 as LGHNA and CDR2 as YNFKEQ. Between the trimmed V and J ends, which lost 0 bases and 6 bases, there was a span of 19 bases. In DNA form, the CDR3 reads TGTGCCAGCAGCCAAGATGTTAGCGGAACTCCGTCGGATACGCAGTATTTT. This encodes CASSQDVSGTPSDTQYF.

This rearrangement joins TRBV5-1 to TRBJ2-3; D gene uncertain. Germline CDR1 reads SGHRS; CDR2 reads YFSETQ. The CDR3 runs 13 residues. Trimming took 4 bases from V and 4 from J, leaving 10 bases between them. CDR3 in DNA: TGCGCCAGCAGCAGCGACCAGGCAGATACGCAGTATTTT. Translation: CASSSDQADTQYF.

This clone was seen once. The rearrangement joins TRBV7-8 to TRBJ2-1; 9 nucleotides agree with TRBD1. With 1 base clipped from V and 9 bases from J, the junction kept 7 bases outside the gene matches. CDR1 is SGHVS, CDR2 FQNEAQ, per germline. The CDR3 contains 15 residues. The CDR3 here is CASSLVGTGIFEQFF. DNA of the CDR3: TGTGCCAGCAGCTTAGTCGGGACAGGGATTTTTGAGCAGTTCTTC.

This clone has just one count. The J gene is TRBJ1-2, the V gene TRBV7-9; weak D call: TRBD1 (6 bases). CDR3 length equals 12 residues. CDR1 is SEHNR and CDR2 is FQNEAQ in the germline V gene (reference sequence). The V and J ends lost 7 bases and 8 bases respectively, with 14 bases between them. As DNA, the CDR3 is TGTGCCAGCACCGAGGGGGGGCGCGGCTACACCTTC. The encoded protein is CASTEGGRGYTF. The variable domain in full, completed from reference TRBV7-9 and TRBJ1-2, reads DTGVSQNPRHKITKRGQNVTFRCDPISEHNRLYWYRQTLGQGPEFLTYFQNEAQLEKSRLLSDRFSAERPKGSFSTLEIQRTEQGDSAMYLCASTEGGRGYTFGSGTRLTVV.

The chain has TRBV6-1 and TRBJ1-5, with D perhaps matching TRBD1 (6 bases). CDR1 MNHNS and CDR2 SASEGT come from the germline V gene. The V end lost 8 bases, the J end lost 1 base, and 9 bases lay between the germline ends. This CDR3 has 13 amino acids. CDR3 sequence reads: CASGTKSNQPQHF. CDR3 coding DNA: TGTGCCAGCGGGACAAAAAGCAATCAGCCCCAGCATTTT.

CDR3 coding DNA: TGTGCCAGCAAACCCCGGGGCCTACGAGAAAAACTGTTTTTT. Protein: CASKPRGLREKLFF. The chain uses TRBV27 and TRBJ1-4, with D tentatively TRBD1 (5 bases). Germline V gene lookup returns CDR1 MNHEY and CDR2 SMNVEV (reference sequence). V lost 7 bases to trimming and J lost 8 bases, with 17 bases between them. The CDR3 extends over 14 amino acids.

The chain couples TRBV10-3 to TRBJ1-1; TRBD1 might be the D (5 bases). This CDR3 is built from 14 residues. V was pared by 4 bases and J by 5 bases, with 14 bases between. Germline V gene sequence: CDR1 ENHRY, CDR2 SYGVKD. In DNA form, the CDR3 reads TGTGCCATCAGTGTGGGGGACGGGGGGACTGAAGCTTTCTTT. Translating gives CAISVGDGGTEAFF.

This clone has a single count. The chain has TRBV15 and TRBJ2-7; no definite D call. V lost 0 bases, J lost 4 bases, and 4 bases lay in between. CDR1 and CDR2 (germline): LNHNV, YYDKDF (reference sequence). This CDR3 region has 12 residues. The CDR3 region is CATSRDGYEQYF. The CDR3 DNA sequence: TGTGCCACCAGCAGAGATGGGTACGAGCAGTACTTC.

The chain links TRBV30 to TRBJ2-7; perhaps TRBD1 as D (6 bases). V shed 5 bases and J shed 2 bases, with 13 bases lying between them. This CDR3 has 13 amino acids. Germline CDR1 is GTSNPN and CDR2 is SVGIG (reference sequence). Written as DNA, the CDR3 is TGTGCCTGGGGGCAGGGGCTACCCTACGAGCAGTACTTC. Encoded protein: CAWGQGLPYEQYF.

The chain is built from TRBV6-1 and TRBJ2-7; either TRBD1 or TRBD2 may fit D (5 bases each). V was pared by 4 bases and J by 0 bases, with 16 bases between. CDR3 length equals 16 residues. CDR1 is MNHNS, CDR2 SASEGT, per germline. CDR3 bases: TGTGCCAGCAGTGGCTATTGGGACGGAACCTCCTACGAGCAGTACTTC. It is translated as CASSGYWDGTSYEQYF.

The rearrangement uses TRBV19 and TRBJ2-6; 10 nucleotides align to TRBD2. J was trimmed by 2 bases and V by 8 bases; bases with no gene match: 9. CDR3 length: 17 amino acids. Germline values: CDR1 LNHDA, CDR2 SQIVND (reference sequence). The CDR3, as DNA: TGTGCCAGTTTCCGCGCTAGCGGGAGTGCTGGGGCCAACGTCCTGACTTTC. Protein: CASFRASGSAGANVLTF.

This sequence joins TRBV7-2 and TRBJ2-1; D may be TRBD2 (5 bases). The CDR3 is 15 residues long. CDR1 and CDR2 (germline): SGHTA, FQGNSA. V was cut by 5 bases and J by 3 bases, with 14 bases left in between. The CDR3 DNA reads TGTGCCAGCAGCGGGCTGGCTAGCAGCTACAATGAGCAGTTCTTC. It codes for CASSGLASSYNEQFF.

The chain carries TRBV13 and TRBJ2-1; the D gene is possibly TRBD2 (6 bases). V lost 3 bases, J lost 2 bases, and 17 bases lay in between. Germline lookup yields CDR1 PRHDT and CDR2 FYEKMQ (reference sequence). This CDR3 comprises 17 residues. The CDR3 loop is CASSFGTSRDPYNEQFF. The CDR3 DNA reads as TGTGCCAGCAGCTTTGGTACTAGCCGCGACCCCTACAATGAGCAGTTCTTC.

The chain has TRBV15 and TRBJ1-5; 7 positions agree with TRBD1. CDR3 length: 16 residues. V was pared by 3 bases and J by 4 bases, with 9 bases of the junction left unmatched. Germline assignment: CDR1 LNHNV and CDR2 YYDKDF (reference sequence). CDR3 sequence reads: CATSSGGTAVNQPQHF. The CDR3 DNA reads as TGTGCCACCAGCAGTGGCGGGACAGCCGTTAATCAGCCCCAGCATTTT.

This clone showed up just once. The chain joins TRBV11-2 to TRBJ2-7; 11 bases are a match to TRBD2. CDR3 size: 17 residues. V trimming: 1 base; J trimming: 1 base; junction bases outside the gene matches: 6. Germline assignment: CDR1 SGHAT and CDR2 FQNNGV. As DNA, the CDR3 is TGTGCCAGCAGCTTAGGTCGGACTAGCGGGCGGTCCTACGAGCAGTACTTC. Its protein product is CASSLGRTSGRSYEQYF. Full variable domain (rest looked up from reference TRBV11-2 and TRBJ2-7): EAGVAQSPRYKIIEKRQSVAFWCNPISGHATLYWYQQILGQGPKLLIQFQNNGVVDDSQLPKDRFSAERLKGVDSTLKIQPAKLEDSAVYLCASSLGRTSGRSYEQYFGPGTRLTVT.

This clone was observed once. The chain uses TRBV28 and TRBJ1-2, with D possibly TRBD1 on 5 matching bases. The CDR3 consists of 15 residues. Germline loops: CDR1 MDHEN, CDR2 SYDVKM. The germline V and J ends were trimmed by 6 bases and 0 bases, with 14 bases remaining between them. CDR3 sequence (DNA): TGTGCCAGCAGATCTGACAGAAACACTAACTATGGCTACACCTTC. Its protein product is CASRSDRNTNYGYTF.

The rearrangement joins TRBV28 to TRBJ2-7, with 7 bases matching TRBD1. The V and J ends lost 1 base and 6 bases, in that order; junction bases with no gene match: 6. The CDR3 consists of 14 residues. Germline CDR1 and CDR2: MDHEN and SYDVKM. This CDR3 is CASSLSSRGREQYF. In DNA form, the CDR3 reads TGTGCCAGCAGTTTATCCTCGAGGGGGCGCGAGCAGTACTTC.

This chain connects TRBV18 to TRBJ2-2; TRBD1 is a possible D gene (6 bases). Trimming removed 5 bases at V and 4 bases at J, with 17 bases between. Germline-derived CDR1 and CDR2 are KGHSH and LQKENI. The CDR3 is 16 residues long. This CDR3 reads CASSRQEKTRTGELFF. In DNA form, the CDR3 reads TGTGCCAGCTCAAGACAGGAGAAAACTCGCACCGGGGAGCTGTTTTTT.

The rearrangement links TRBV7-9 to TRBJ2-5; D ambiguous. CDR3 length: 17 amino acids. V was clipped by 5 bases and J by 5 bases, with 24 bases between them. From germline, CDR1 is SEHNR and CDR2 FQNEAQ (reference sequence). CDR3 nucleotides: TGTGCCAGCAGCAAAGTACCCGGTACGGGCCGACGGGAGACCCAGTACTTC. Its protein product is CASSKVPGTGRRETQYF.

The rearrangement joins TRBV6-1 to TRBJ2-3, with 7 positions matching TRBD1. CDR3 length: 14 residues. Per germline, CDR1 MNHNS and CDR2 SASEGT. V lost 6 bases to trimming and J lost 6 bases; unmatched junction nucleotides: 9. CDR3 sequence reads: CASRKGAQSDTQYF. The CDR3 DNA sequence: TGTGCCAGCAGAAAGGGGGCGCAATCCGATACGCAGTATTTT.

This clone was detected once. This chain links TRBV6-6 with TRBJ2-7; D gene ambiguous. The CDR3 length is 15 residues. Germline CDR1 and CDR2: MNHNY and SVGAGI (reference sequence). V gave up 3 bases and J gave up 4 bases, with 16 bases separating them. As DNA, the CDR3 is TGTGCCAGCAGTTATGTTGTGGTGGGTCATTACGAGCAGTACTTC. Translating it yields CASSYVVVGHYEQYF.